The 26 T cell receptor beta chains below come from one sample, sequenced in a study of long-term antiretroviral therapy in people with HIV. Assay version v3.0 of immunoSEQ was used, and it was run at survey level. The data were produced by immunoSEQ multiplex PCR, yet TCRdb's version contains in-frame clones alone and is incomplete. There are about 34,000 clones in the sample; about 94% occur only once, and approximately 3.7% lies in the top ten. This specimen was unsorted PBMCs, taken approximately 5 years after starting antiretroviral therapy. The receptor source for this set is a woman between 45 and 60 years old with HIV.

The rearrangement uses TRBV7-9 and TRBJ1-2; D is undetermined. CDR3 length equals 16 residues. Trimming pared 2 bases from V and 6 bases from J, leaving 19 bases between. Germline loops: CDR1 SEHNR, CDR2 FQNEAQ (reference sequence). The CDR3 here is CASSLFVGFRSDGYTF. As DNA, the CDR3 is TGTGCCAGCAGCTTATTCGTCGGGTTTAGATCCGATGGCTACACCTTC.

The chain is built from TRBV5-1 and TRBJ2-3; weak D call: TRBD2 (6 bases). This CDR3 has 14 residues. Trimming shortened V by 0 bases and J by 3 bases, and 8 bases separated the two germline ends. Germline values: CDR1 SGHRS, CDR2 YFSETQ. CDR3 coding DNA: TGCGCCAGCAGCTTGGGGGGGGAAACAGATACGCAGTATTTT. It is translated as CASSLGGETDTQYF.

The chain employs TRBV7-3 and TRBJ2-1, with D perhaps matching TRBD1 or TRBD2 (5 bases each). V was cut by 4 bases and J by 6 bases, with 19 bases left in between. The CDR3 contains 16 residues. Germline values: CDR1 SGHTA, CDR2 FQGTGA. DNA of the CDR3: TGTGCCAGCAGCTCCCGTTTGACCCAGAGGGGCAATGAGCAGTTCTTC. Amino acids: CASSSRLTQRGNEQFF.

The genes are TRBV9 and TRBJ2-5, with D perhaps TRBD2 (5 bases). This CDR3 spans 13 amino acids. Germline CDR1 SGDLS, CDR2 YYNGEE. Trimming shortened V by 4 bases and J by 2 bases, and 9 bases separated the two germline ends. This CDR3 reads CASSPGLQETQYF. The CDR3 DNA follows: TGTGCCAGCAGCCCGGGGTTGCAAGAGACCCAGTACTTC.

This chain links TRBV7-2 with TRBJ2-7, with 7 nucleotides matching TRBD2. Trimming at V came to 1 base and at J to 4 bases, leaving 7 bases not matched to a gene. CDR1 is SGHTA, CDR2 FQGNSA, per germline. CDR3 length: 15 residues. The CDR3 reads CASSLEQGGWYEQYF. CDR3 bases: TGTGCCAGCAGCTTAGAGCAGGGAGGGTGGTACGAGCAGTACTTC.

The chain links TRBV7-2 to TRBJ1-2, with 7 bases that match TRBD1. With 4 bases clipped from V and 4 bases from J, the junction kept 9 bases outside the gene matches. Germline V gene sequence: CDR1 SGHTA, CDR2 FQGNSA. The CDR3 is 15 residues long. CDR3 sequence reads: CASSSPGQPLYGYTF. CDR3 DNA sequence: TGTGCCAGCAGCTCGCCGGGACAGCCCCTCTATGGCTACACCTTC.

This chain links TRBV9 with TRBJ2-2, with 8 bases fitting TRBD2. J gave up 4 bases and V 4 bases, and 12 bases lay outside the gene matches. The germline V gene encodes CDR1 SGDLS and CDR2 YYNGEE. The CDR3 length is 17 residues. CDR3 in amino acids: CASSPVAAGVGTGELFF. The CDR3 DNA reads as TGTGCCAGCAGCCCCGTGGCAGCGGGGGTAGGCACCGGGGAGCTGTTTTTT.

This clone was seen once. V and J are TRBV19 and TRBJ1-5; TRBD1 matches at 7 bases. Germline V CDR1 and CDR2: LNHDA, SQIVND (reference sequence). V was clipped by 11 bases and J by 4 bases; unmatched bases: 14. The CDR3 is 15 amino acids. The CDR3 reads CARSGGGRKNQPQHF. In DNA form, the CDR3 reads TGTGCCCGCTCAGGAGGGGGCCGTAAAAATCAGCCCCAGCATTTT.

V usage is TRBV6-6 and J usage is TRBJ1-6, with 9 bases that match TRBD1. The CDR3 runs to 13 residues. Germline loops: CDR1 MNHNY, CDR2 SVGAGI (reference sequence). V trimming: 8 bases; J trimming: 10 bases; junction bases outside the gene matches: 6. The chain's CDR3 is CASVDRGDSPLHF. The DNA of the CDR3 is TGTGCCAGCGTCGACAGGGGGGACTCACCCCTCCACTTT.

The chain uses TRBV7-9 and TRBJ2-1; possibly TRBD2 for D (5 bases). The CDR3 has 15 residues. V was pared by 1 base and J by 2 bases, with 9 bases between. Germline CDR1 and CDR2: SEHNR and FQNEAQ (reference sequence). The CDR3 coding sequence is TGTGCCAGCAGCTTAGGAGGGTATCCCTACAATGAGCAGTTCTTC. It encodes CASSLGGYPYNEQFF.

This chain joins TRBV6-6 and TRBJ1-6, with 7 bases aligning to TRBD1. This CDR3 has 13 amino acids. From germline, CDR1 is MNHNY and CDR2 SVGAGI (reference sequence). The V and J ends lost 6 bases and 4 bases, in that order; junction bases with no gene match: 0. The CDR3 nucleotides read TGTGCCAGCAGACAGGGGTATAATTCACCCCTCCACTTT. Its translation: CASRQGYNSPLHF.

This rearrangement joins TRBV6-5 to TRBJ1-5; 7 nucleotides align to TRBD1. This CDR3 contains 15 residues. V shed 6 bases, J shed 7 bases, and the junction held 12 bases outside the gene matches. Looked up from germline, CDR1 is MNHEY and CDR2 is SVGAGI. In DNA, the CDR3 is TGTGCCAGCAGCTCCAACAGGGGTCTCTCGCAGCCCCAGCATTTT. Amino acid sequence: CASSSNRGLSQPQHF.

The table lists this clone with a count of one. The gene calls are TRBV28 and TRBJ1-2; 7 positions agree with TRBD1. J was trimmed by 4 bases and V by 4 bases; bases with no gene match: 15. Germline V gene lookup returns CDR1 MDHEN and CDR2 SYDVKM. The CDR3 covers 17 residues. The CDR3 coding sequence is TGTGCCAGCAGTTCCCCAGGGGGGGACAGACAGTTCTATGGCTACACCTTC. It specifies CASSSPGGDRQFYGYTF.

V and J are TRBV30 and TRBJ1-6, with D possibly TRBD1 on 5 matching bases. V gave up 8 bases and J gave up 4 bases, with 9 bases separating them. The CDR3 covers 12 residues. Looked up from germline, CDR1 is GTSNPN and CDR2 is SVGIG (reference sequence). The DNA of the CDR3 is TGTGCCAAAGGACATTATAATTCACCCCTCCACTTT. Its translation: CAKGHYNSPLHF.

The chain couples TRBV7-3 to TRBJ2-5; 9 positions match TRBD2. This CDR3 region has 15 residues. CDR1 and CDR2 from the germline V gene are SGHTA and FQGTGA. V dropped 4 bases and J dropped 4; count of bases not matched to a gene: 7. The CDR3 loop reads CASSSAGGLGETQYF. CDR3 sequence (DNA): TGTGCCAGCAGCTCGGCGGGGGGGCTGGGAGAGACCCAGTACTTC.

This chain connects TRBV5-1 to TRBJ2-5; D is uncertain. The germline V and J ends were trimmed by 4 bases and 1 base, with 11 bases remaining between them. The CDR3 is made up of 14 amino acids. Germline V CDR1 and CDR2: SGHRS, YFSETQ. Here the CDR3 DNA reads TGCGCCAGCAGCGGCGTTGGGTCCCAAGAGACCCAGTACTTC. This translates into CASSGVGSQETQYF. Combining the CDR3 with reference TRBV5-1 and TRBJ2-5 gives the whole variable domain KAGVTQTPRYLIKTRGQQVTLSCSPISGHRSVSWYQQTPGQGLQFLFEYFSETQRNKGNFPGRFSGRQFSNSRSEMNVSTLELGDSALYLCASSGVGSQETQYFGPGTRLLVL.

J is TRBJ2-7 and V is TRBV7-9, with D possibly TRBD1 on 5 matching bases. Germline CDR1 is SEHNR and CDR2 is FQNEAQ (reference sequence). The CDR3 has 16 residues. Deletions cut 4 bases from V and 3 bases from J, with 19 bases between. The DNA of the CDR3 is TGTGCCAGCAGCTCAGGGATTCTTCCGCGGAGCTACGAGCAGTACTTC. Protein: CASSSGILPRSYEQYF.

The rearrangement links TRBV6-5 to TRBJ1-4; unclear D gene. Trimming removed 6 bases from V and 5 bases from J, with 7 bases in between. Germline V gene data show CDR1 as MNHEY and CDR2 as SVGAGI. The CDR3 runs to 12 residues. The CDR3 nucleotides read TGTGCCAGCAGGGGCCGAAATGAAAAACTGTTTTTT. This codes for CASRGRNEKLFF.

The rearrangement joins TRBV5-5 to TRBJ1-2, with 9 bases lining up with TRBD1. This CDR3 contains 16 residues. Germline CDR1 is SGHKS and CDR2 is YYEKEE (reference sequence). After removal of 5 bases from V and 8 bases from J, the junction contained 16 bases not matched to a gene. In DNA form, the CDR3 reads TGTGCCAGCAGGTTAGCCCCCGCGACAGGGGGTCGAGGCTACACCTTC. Its protein product is CASRLAPATGGRGYTF.

The genes are TRBV2 and TRBJ1-4; D may be TRBD1 (5 bases). The CDR3 consists of 14 residues. Trimming cost V 6 bases and J 4 bases, with 12 bases left between them. Germline V lookup: CDR1 SNHLY, CDR2 FYNNEI. Here the CDR3 reads CASRNRDGNEKLFF. CDR3 nucleotides: TGTGCCAGCAGGAACCGGGACGGTAATGAAAAACTGTTTTTT. The full variable domain, in which reference TRBV2 and TRBJ1-4 provide the parts outside the CDR3, is EPEVTQTPSHQVTQMGQEVILRCVPISNHLYFYWYRQILGQKVEFLVSFYNNEISEKSEIFDDQFSVERPDGSNFTLKIRSTKLEDSAMYFCASRNRDGNEKLFFGSGTQLSVL.

This chain connects TRBV7-2 to TRBJ2-7; D gene unclear. Germline V gene sequence: CDR1 SGHTA, CDR2 FQGNSA. CDR3 length: 13 amino acids. Trimming removed 5 bases at V and 5 bases at J, with 13 bases between. The CDR3 reads CASSPSRVHEQYF. CDR3 DNA sequence: TGTGCCAGCAGCCCGTCAAGGGTCCACGAGCAGTACTTC.

This clone occurred a few times. The rearrangement uses TRBV27 and TRBJ2-1; 7 nucleotides match TRBD2. CDR1 and CDR2 (germline): MNHEY, SMNVEV (reference sequence). This CDR3 has 14 residues. The ends lost 2 bases at V and 9 bases at J; junction bases unmatched: 7. CDR3 protein: CASSLRRGGLEQFF. CDR3 in DNA: TGTGCCAGCAGTTTACGTAGGGGAGGGCTTGAGCAGTTCTTC.

The V and J genes are TRBV4-1 and TRBJ1-1, with 10 bases identical to TRBD1. Unmatched junction bases numbered 4, after V lost 3 bases and J lost 3 bases. The CDR3 length is 15 residues. The germline V gene encodes CDR1 MGHRA and CDR2 YSYEKL. In DNA, the CDR3 is TGCGCCAGCAGCCACCCTGGGACAGGGGACACTGAAGCTTTCTTT. Translated: CASSHPGTGDTEAFF.

V is TRBV7-2 and J is TRBJ1-2, with 9 bases that match TRBD1. CDR3 length: 16 amino acids. Germline trimming cut 5 bases from V and 4 bases from J; bases unmatched to any gene: 11. Per the germline V gene, CDR1 is SGHTA and CDR2 is FQGNSA. The CDR3 region is CASSPQTGGAPYGYTF. The CDR3 region has the DNA TGTGCCAGCAGCCCCCAAACAGGGGGCGCGCCCTATGGCTACACCTTC.

The chain combines TRBV6-5 with TRBJ1-4; 11 bases are shared with TRBD1. V shed 5 bases and J 7 bases; nucleotides not matched to a gene: 6. CDR3 length: 15 amino acids. Germline V gene lookup returns CDR1 MNHEY and CDR2 SVGAGI. The CDR3 loop reads CASSAPGTGGEKLFF. The DNA of the CDR3 is TGTGCCAGCAGTGCCCCCGGGACAGGGGGTGAAAAACTGTTTTTT.

The chain uses TRBV16 and TRBJ1-2; 9 bases are a match to TRBD1. Germline assignment: CDR1 KGHSY and CDR2 FQNENV. The J segment lost 2 bases and the V segment lost 4 bases, leaving 11 bases of the junction unmatched. The CDR3 spans 17 residues. The CDR3 here is CASSLGTGRNKNYGYTF. The CDR3, as DNA: TGTGCCAGCAGCCTTGGGACAGGGAGAAATAAAAACTATGGCTACACCTTC.